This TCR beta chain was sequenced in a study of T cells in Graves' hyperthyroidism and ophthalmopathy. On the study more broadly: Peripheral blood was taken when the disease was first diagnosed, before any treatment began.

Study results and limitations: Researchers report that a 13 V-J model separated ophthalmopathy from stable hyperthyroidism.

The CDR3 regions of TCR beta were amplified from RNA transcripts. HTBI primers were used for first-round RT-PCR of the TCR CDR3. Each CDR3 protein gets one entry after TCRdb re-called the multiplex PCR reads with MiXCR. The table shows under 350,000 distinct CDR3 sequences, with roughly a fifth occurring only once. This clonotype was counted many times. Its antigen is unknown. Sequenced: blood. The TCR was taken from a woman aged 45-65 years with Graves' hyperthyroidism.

The CDR3 loop reads CASTRTGHEQYF. The CDR3 DNA reads TGTGCCAGCACAAGGACGGGGCACGAGCAGTACTTC. This chain links TRBV6-1 with TRBJ2-7, with D perhaps matching TRBD1 or TRBD2 (5 bases each). Trimming stripped 7 bases from V and 5 bases from J, with 12 bases between. Germline V gene sequence: CDR1 MNHNS, CDR2 SASEGT. The CDR3 length is 12 residues.